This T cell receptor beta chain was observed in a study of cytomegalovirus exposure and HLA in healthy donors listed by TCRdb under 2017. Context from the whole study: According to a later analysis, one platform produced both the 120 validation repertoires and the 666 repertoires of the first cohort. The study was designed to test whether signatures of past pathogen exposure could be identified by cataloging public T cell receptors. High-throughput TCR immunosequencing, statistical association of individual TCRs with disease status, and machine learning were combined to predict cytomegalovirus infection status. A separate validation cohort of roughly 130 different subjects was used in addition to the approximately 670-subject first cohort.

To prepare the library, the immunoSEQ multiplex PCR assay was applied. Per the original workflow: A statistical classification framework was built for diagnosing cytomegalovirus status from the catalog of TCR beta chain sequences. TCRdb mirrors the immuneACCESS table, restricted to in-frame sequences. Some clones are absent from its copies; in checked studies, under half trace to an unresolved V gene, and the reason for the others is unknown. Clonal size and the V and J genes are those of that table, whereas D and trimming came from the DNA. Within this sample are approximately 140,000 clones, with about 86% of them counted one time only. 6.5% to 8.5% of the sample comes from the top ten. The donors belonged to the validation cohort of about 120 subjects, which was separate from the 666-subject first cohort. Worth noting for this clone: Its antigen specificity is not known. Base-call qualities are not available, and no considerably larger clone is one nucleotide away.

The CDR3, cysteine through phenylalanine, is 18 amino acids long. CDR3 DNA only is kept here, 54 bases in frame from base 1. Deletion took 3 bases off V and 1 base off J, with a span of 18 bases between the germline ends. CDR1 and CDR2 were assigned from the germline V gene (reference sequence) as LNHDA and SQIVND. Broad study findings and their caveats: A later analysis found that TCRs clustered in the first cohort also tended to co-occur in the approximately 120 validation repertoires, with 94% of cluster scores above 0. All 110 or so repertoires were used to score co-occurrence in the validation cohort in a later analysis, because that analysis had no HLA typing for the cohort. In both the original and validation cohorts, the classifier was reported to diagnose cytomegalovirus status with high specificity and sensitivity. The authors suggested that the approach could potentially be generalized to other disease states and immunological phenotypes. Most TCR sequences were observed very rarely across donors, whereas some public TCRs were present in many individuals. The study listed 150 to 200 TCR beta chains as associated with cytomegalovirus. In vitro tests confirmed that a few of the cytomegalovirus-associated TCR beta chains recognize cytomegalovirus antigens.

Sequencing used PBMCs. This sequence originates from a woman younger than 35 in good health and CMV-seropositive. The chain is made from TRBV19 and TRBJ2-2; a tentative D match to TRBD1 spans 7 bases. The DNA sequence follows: TGTGCCAGTAGTATTTGGTGGCGGGACAGCCAGAACACCGGGGAGCTGTTTTTT. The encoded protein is CASSIWWRDSQNTGELFF.